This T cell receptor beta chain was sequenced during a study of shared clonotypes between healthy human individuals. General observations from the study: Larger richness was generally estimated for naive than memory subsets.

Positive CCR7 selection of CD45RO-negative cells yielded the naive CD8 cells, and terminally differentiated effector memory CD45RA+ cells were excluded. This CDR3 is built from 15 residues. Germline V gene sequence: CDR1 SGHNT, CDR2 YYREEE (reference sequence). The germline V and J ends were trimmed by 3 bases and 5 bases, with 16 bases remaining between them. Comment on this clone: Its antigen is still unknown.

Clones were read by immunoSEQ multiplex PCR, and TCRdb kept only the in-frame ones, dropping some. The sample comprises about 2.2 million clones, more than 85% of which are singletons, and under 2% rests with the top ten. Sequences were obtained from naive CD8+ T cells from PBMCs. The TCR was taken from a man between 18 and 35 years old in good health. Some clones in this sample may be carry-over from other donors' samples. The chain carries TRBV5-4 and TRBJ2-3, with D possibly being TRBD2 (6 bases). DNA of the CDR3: TGTGCCAGCAGCTCTGGGACTCGAACGGAAGATACGCAGTATTTT. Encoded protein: CASSSGTRTEDTQYF. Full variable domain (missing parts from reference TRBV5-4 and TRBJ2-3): ETGVTQSPTHLIKTRGQQVTLRCSSQSGHNTVSWYQQALGQGPQFIFQYYREEENGRGNFPPRFSGLQFPNYSSELNVNALELDDSALYLCASSSGTRTEDTQYFGPGTRLTVL.